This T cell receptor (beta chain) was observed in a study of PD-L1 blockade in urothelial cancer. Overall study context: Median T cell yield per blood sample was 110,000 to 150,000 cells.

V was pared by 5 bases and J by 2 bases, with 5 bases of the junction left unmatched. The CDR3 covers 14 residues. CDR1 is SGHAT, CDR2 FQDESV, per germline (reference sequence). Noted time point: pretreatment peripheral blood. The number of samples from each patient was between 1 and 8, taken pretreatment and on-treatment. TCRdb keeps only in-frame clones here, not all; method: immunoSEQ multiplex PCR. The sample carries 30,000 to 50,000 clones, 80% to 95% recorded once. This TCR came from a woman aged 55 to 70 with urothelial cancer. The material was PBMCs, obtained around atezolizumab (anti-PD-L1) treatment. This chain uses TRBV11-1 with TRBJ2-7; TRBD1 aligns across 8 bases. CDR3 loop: CASSHGTGTYEQYF. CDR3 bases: TGTGCCAGCAGCCACGGGACAGGAACCTACGAGCAGTACTTC.